This entry concerns a single T cell receptor (beta chain). This CDR3 is also generated by other DNA sequences in the sample. This specimen comes from a study of shared clonotypes between healthy human individuals. There were no recent acute infections or vaccinations among the donors, who were healthy HIV-negative adults. The V and J ends lost 4 bases and 4 bases, in that order; junction bases with no gene match: 2. The CDR3 spans 15 residues. Germline values: CDR1 SGHTA, CDR2 FQGTGA. Sequencing was performed with immunoSEQ multiplex PCR; in TCRdb, only in-frame clones are kept and a portion is missing. The sample yields 490,000 or so clones, roughly four fifths seen once.

The receptor's source is a middle-aged woman in good health. Some clones in this sample may be carry-over from other donors' samples. Specimen: PBMCs. The chain links TRBV7-3 to TRBJ2-1; 12 bases fit TRBD2. CDR3 residues: CASSSGLAGYNEQFF. The CDR3 DNA follows: TGTGCCAGCAGCTCAGGACTAGCGGGATACAATGAGCAGTTCTTC. Drawing the rest from reference TRBV7-3 and TRBJ2-1, the complete variable domain is GAGVSQTPSNKVTEKGKYVELRCDPISGHTALYWYRQSLGQGPEFLIYFQGTGAADDSGLPNDRFFAVRPEGSVSTLKIQRTERGDSAVYLCASSSGLAGYNEQFFGPGTRLTVL.